One sample yielded the 14 T cell receptor beta chains listed below, sequenced in a study of blood T cell repertoires in COVID-19. Data came from immunoSEQ multiplex PCR; TCRdb stores just in-frame clones and leaves some out. Of approximately 150,000 clones listed, roughly nine tenths are singletons. Sequenced sample: peripheral blood. The receptors were sampled from a woman between 65 and 79 years old with acute or convalescent COVID-19.

The chain recombines TRBV7-9 with TRBJ2-7, with TRBD1 matching over 8 bases. V lost 4 bases to trimming and J lost 2 bases; unmatched junction nucleotides: 4. The CDR3 totals 14 residues. Germline loops: CDR1 SEHNR, CDR2 FQNEAQ (reference sequence). The CDR3: CASSSSGGPYEQYF. The CDR3 bases are TGTGCCAGCAGCTCCTCAGGGGGCCCCTACGAGCAGTACTTC.

The genes are TRBV7-2 and TRBJ2-5, with D uncertain. The CDR3 loop spans 11 amino acids. In germline, CDR1 is SGHTA, CDR2 FQGNSA. With 2 bases removed from V and 5 bases from J, the gap between germline ends came to 3 bases. CDR3 sequence (DNA): TGTGCCAGCAGCTTATCGGAGACCCAGTACTTC. Its translation: CASSLSETQYF.

The chain couples TRBV15 to TRBJ1-4; perhaps TRBD1 as D (5 bases). V dropped 2 bases and J dropped 4 bases, with 11 bases sitting between them. Per the germline V gene, CDR1 is LNHNV and CDR2 is YYDKDF (reference sequence). The CDR3 has 15 residues. CDR3 sequence reads: CATSRRDGSNEKLFF. The CDR3 nucleotides are TGTGCCACCAGCAGAAGGGACGGGAGTAATGAAAAACTGTTTTTT.

The rearrangement links TRBV2 to TRBJ2-2; no definite D call. V was pared by 2 bases and J by 1 base, with 5 bases between. The CDR3 consists of 14 residues. CDR1 and CDR2 (germline): SNHLY, FYNNEI. CDR3 nucleotide sequence: TGTGCCAGCAGTGAATCGAGGAACACCGGGGAGCTGTTTTTT. This sequence encodes CASSESRNTGELFF.

The chain links TRBV2 to TRBJ2-2; 7 bases map to TRBD1. V lost 5 bases to trimming and J lost 0 bases; unmatched junction nucleotides: 9. Germline CDR1 reads SNHLY; CDR2 reads FYNNEI. This CDR3 is built from 17 residues. CDR3: CASSYDRVLTNTGELFF. CDR3 nucleotide sequence: TGTGCCAGCAGTTATGACAGGGTATTAACGAACACCGGGGAGCTGTTTTTT.

This rearrangement joins TRBV18 to TRBJ1-2; tentatively, D is TRBD1 (5 bases). Germline V gene lookup returns CDR1 KGHSH and CDR2 LQKENI. The CDR3 covers 13 residues. Trimming removed 6 bases at V and 4 bases at J, with 12 bases between. The CDR3 coding sequence is TGTGCCAGCTCTCCTGACAGTCCCTATGGCTACACCTTC. This gives the protein CASSPDSPYGYTF. The complete variable domain, with remaining parts taken from reference TRBV18 and TRBJ1-2, reads NAGVMQNPRHLVRRRGQEARLRCSPMKGHSHVYWYRQLPEEGLKFMVYLQKENIIDESGMPKERFSAEFPKEGPSILRIQQVVRGDSAAYFCASSPDSPYGYTFGSGTRLTVV.

In DNA, the CDR3 is TGTGCCTGGAGACTCTCTGGGGCCAACGTCCTGACTTTC. Its protein is CAWRLSGANVLTF. The rearrangement links TRBV30 to TRBJ2-6; no reliable D call. Germline V CDR1 and CDR2: GTSNPN, SVGIG (reference sequence). The CDR3 has 13 amino acids. The V gene lost 3 bases and the J gene lost 0 bases, with 3 bases spanning the gap.

This chain links TRBV29-1 with TRBJ2-5; D perhaps matches TRBD1 (5 bases). This CDR3 comprises 12 residues. Trimming shortened V by 6 bases and J by 4 bases, and 12 bases separated the two germline ends. Germline V gene data show CDR1 as SQVTM and CDR2 as ANQGSEA. This chain's CDR3 is CSVVQGGETQYF. The DNA of the CDR3 is TGCAGCGTCGTGCAGGGTGGAGAGACCCAGTACTTC.

The rearrangement uses TRBV27 and TRBJ1-1; 7 bases are a match to TRBD1. The CDR3 loop spans 14 amino acids. V gave up 10 bases and J gave up 4 bases; unmatched junction bases: 12. Germline V lookup: CDR1 MNHEY, CDR2 SMNVEV (reference sequence). CDR3 bases: TGTGCCACTTCCCCAGACAGGGTAGGCACTGAAGCTTTCTTT. This translates into CATSPDRVGTEAFF.

Turning to this clone: Other nucleotide sequences in the sample specify the same CDR3. The J gene is TRBJ2-3, the V gene TRBV4-3; D is uncertain. V dropped 0 bases and J dropped 3 bases, with 7 bases sitting between them. This CDR3 is built from 14 residues. Germline V lookup: CDR1 LGHNA, CDR2 YSLEER. The CDR3 DNA reads as TGCGCCAGCAGCCAAGATCGGAGAACAGATACGCAGTATTTT. Residues: CASSQDRRTDTQYF.

This chain joins TRBV19 and TRBJ2-6, with a tentative D call TRBD2 (5 bases). Germline V gives CDR1 LNHDA, CDR2 SQIVND (reference sequence). Trimming shortened V by 4 bases and J by 3 bases, and 13 bases separated the two germline ends. The CDR3 extends over 16 amino acids. CDR3 nucleotide sequence: TGTGCCAGTAGTAGTATTGCGGGCGGTGGGGCCAACGTCCTGACTTTC. Translation gives CASSSIAGGGANVLTF. The entire variable domain, with the rest obtained from reference TRBV19 and TRBJ2-6, is as follows: DGGITQSPKYLFRKEGQNVTLSCEQNLNHDAMYWYRQDPGQGLRLIYYSQIVNDFQKGDIAEGYSVSREKKESFPLTVTSAQKNPTAFYLCASSSIAGGGANVLTFGAGSRLTVL.

The chain has TRBV27 and TRBJ1-2; D unclear. V lost 6 bases to trimming and J lost 8 bases, with 28 bases between them. The CDR3 length is 17 residues. CDR1 MNHEY and CDR2 SMNVEV come from the germline V gene (reference sequence). For the CDR3, the DNA is TGTGCCAGCAGCAAGAGAGGGTCCGGGCCTATCCTAGGAGGCTACACCTTC. This codes for CASSKRGSGPILGGYTF.

V is TRBV20-1 and J is TRBJ1-5, with D unclear. The germline V and J ends were trimmed by 3 bases and 0 bases, with 12 bases remaining between them. CDR1 DFQATT and CDR2 SNEGSKA come from the germline V gene (reference sequence). CDR3 size: 15 residues. CDR3 in amino acids: CSASAGSYSNQPQHF. The CDR3 bases are TGCAGTGCTAGTGCGGGATCCTATAGCAATCAGCCCCAGCATTTT.

The chain carries TRBV15 and TRBJ1-2; 7 nucleotides line up with TRBD1. The CDR3 extends over 14 amino acids. The V segment lost 8 bases and the J segment 3 bases; nucleotides outside the gene matches: 9. CDR1 and CDR2 from the germline V gene are LNHNV and YYDKDF (reference sequence). This CDR3 is CATSNRGRDYGYTF. The CDR3 DNA reads TGTGCCACCTCAAACAGGGGTAGGGACTATGGCTACACCTTC.